A single sample is the source of the 13 T cell receptor beta chains below, sequenced in a study of CD8 T cells in ankylosing spondylitis. TCRdb analysed the 5' RACE reads with MiXCR anew, one entry per CDR3 protein. This table holds around 230,000 distinct CDR3 sequences, over 7% found once. The sample comprised blood, either unsorted or a sorted T cell fraction (not recorded which). All receptors derive from a female donor with ankylosing spondylitis or in good health (not recorded which).

This clonotype was counted many times. The chain carries TRBV27 and TRBJ2-1; 15 bases fit TRBD2. From germline, CDR1 is MNHEY and CDR2 SMNVEV (reference sequence). The CDR3 loop spans 21 amino acids. Trimming cost V 7 bases and J 2 bases; bases outside gene matches: 18. The CDR3 sequence: CASKEFPGLAGGKGPYNEQFF. The DNA of the CDR3 is TGTGCCAGCAAGGAATTCCCGGGACTAGCGGGAGGAAAGGGGCCCTACAATGAGCAGTTCTTC.

This clonotype was recorded many times. This chain links TRBV29-1 with TRBJ2-5; 9 bases are shared with TRBD1. Germline loops: CDR1 SQVTM, CDR2 ANQGSEA. The junction had 5 bases not matched to a gene; V was cut back by 3 bases and J by 0 bases. The CDR3 loop spans 15 amino acids. The CDR3 sequence: CSVDPDRGYQETQYF. The CDR3 DNA reads TGCAGCGTTGACCCTGACAGGGGGTACCAAGAGACCCAGTACTTC.

This clonotype was observed a single time. One base away lies a much larger clone, so this may be a sequencing read error. The chain has TRBV7-9 and TRBJ2-7, with D perhaps given as TRBD1 or TRBD2 (5 bases each). The CDR3 is 15 residues long. Germline V gene data show CDR1 as SEHNR and CDR2 as FQNEAQ (reference sequence). CDR3 bases: TGTGCCAACAGCCCTCAGGGTAGAGGGGTCTACGAGCAGTACTTC. Encoded protein: CANSPQGRGVYEQYF.

V is TRBV18 and J is TRBJ1-1; D unclear. This CDR3 contains 15 residues. The V gene's germline CDR1 is KGHSH and CDR2 LQKENI. Trimming shortened V by 2 bases and J by 2 bases, and 12 bases separated the two germline ends. The CDR3, as DNA: TGTGCCAGCTCACCAAGGGCTGGGATCAACACTGAAGCTTTCTTT. It is translated as CASSPRAGINTEAFF. The full variable domain, with the rest looked up from reference TRBV18 and TRBJ1-1, is NAGVMQNPRHLVRRRGQEARLRCSPMKGHSHVYWYRQLPEEGLKFMVYLQKENIIDESGMPKERFSAEFPKEGPSILRIQQVVRGDSAAYFCASSPRAGINTEAFFGQGTRLTVV.

This clonotype was observed many times. The chain uses TRBV5-1 and TRBJ2-7, with 7 nucleotides matching TRBD1. Germline CDR1 SGHRS, CDR2 YFSETQ. V dropped 0 bases and J dropped 3; count of bases not matched to a gene: 9. The length of the CDR3 is 16 residues. CDR3 coding DNA: TGCGCCAGCAGCTTGGATCCGGGGACAGCGAGCTACGAGCAGTACTTC. Translation: CASSLDPGTASYEQYF.

This clonotype was observed many times. V is TRBV6-2 or TRBV6-3 and J is TRBJ2-3, with 11 bases aligning to TRBD2. This CDR3 has 17 amino acids. Germline-derived CDR1 and CDR2 are MNHEY and SVGEGT. After removal of 5 bases from V and 2 bases from J, the junction contained 9 bases not matched to a gene. The CDR3 reads CASSTLAGGRATDTQYF. The DNA of the CDR3 is TGTGCCAGCAGTACCCTAGCGGGAGGTAGGGCCACAGATACGCAGTATTTT.

The table lists this clonotype with many counts. V gene TRBV12-3 or TRBV12-4 combines with J gene TRBJ1-5, with D perhaps matching TRBD1 (5 bases). With 6 bases removed from V and 3 bases from J, the gap between germline ends came to 12 bases. The CDR3 is 14 residues long. CDR3 residues: CASRGTYDNQPQHF. Written as DNA, the CDR3 is TGTGCCAGCAGAGGGACGTATGACAATCAGCCCCAGCATTTT.

This clonotype was seen ten or more times. The V call is TRBV5-1, the J call TRBJ2-1; 13 bases line up with TRBD2. Germline values: CDR1 SGHRS, CDR2 YFSETQ. The CDR3 consists of 15 residues. J lost 8 bases, V lost 0 bases, and 2 bases had no gene match. The DNA for the CDR3 is TGCGCCAGCAGCTTGGGGACTAGCGGGAGTCATGAGCAGTTCTTC. Translating gives CASSLGTSGSHEQFF.

This clonotype occurred many times. The chain couples TRBV29-1 to TRBJ2-7, with D hard to call. Trimming took off 7 bases at V and 2 bases at J, with 18 bases between the two ends. The CDR3 runs 14 residues. The germline V gene has CDR1 SQVTM and CDR2 ANQGSEA. The CDR3 spells CSAVGWAGAYEQYF. The CDR3 nucleotides are TGCAGCGCGGTAGGGTGGGCTGGGGCCTACGAGCAGTACTTC.

This clonotype occurred many times. The chain employs TRBV10-3 and TRBJ1-6; D is uncertain. The CDR3 consists of 15 residues. CDR1 and CDR2 from the germline V gene are ENHRY and SYGVKD. Trimming took off 0 bases at V and 5 bases at J, with 8 bases between the two ends. CDR3 nucleotide sequence: TGTGCCATCAGTGAGTCGATTGGAAATAATTCACCCCTCCACTTT. Protein: CAISESIGNNSPLHF.

Worth noting for this clonotype: This may come from a read error, since a much larger clone is one base off. This chain connects TRBV11-2 to TRBJ1-1; possibly TRBD1 for D (5 bases). The germline V gene has CDR1 SGHAT and CDR2 FQNNGV. V was cut by 2 bases and J by 6 bases, with 10 bases left in between. The CDR3 is 13 amino acids. The CDR3, as DNA: TGTGCCAGCAGCTTAAGGACATTTCCTGAAGCTTTCTTT. Translated: CASSLRTFPEAFF.

Only a few counts were recorded for this clonotype. The chain uses TRBV7-2 and TRBJ2-2; 8 bases agree with TRBD2. The CDR3 is made up of 16 amino acids. The J segment lost 2 bases and the V segment lost 3 bases, leaving 5 bases of the junction unmatched. CDR1 and CDR2 from the germline V gene are SGHTA and FQGNSA. The CDR3 reads CASSLSLAVNTGELFF. The DNA of the CDR3 is TGTGCCAGCAGCTTGTCACTAGCGGTTAACACCGGGGAGCTGTTTTTT.

This clonotype came up many times. This chain joins TRBV28 and TRBJ2-1; 9 bases are shared with TRBD1. This CDR3 spans 16 amino acids. Trimming cost V 6 bases and J 2 bases; bases outside gene matches: 8. The germline CDR1 and CDR2 sequences are MDHEN and SYDVKM. Here the CDR3 reads CASSYLGTGTYNEQFF. The CDR3 DNA reads TGTGCCAGCAGCTACCTAGGGACAGGGACCTACAATGAGCAGTTCTTC.